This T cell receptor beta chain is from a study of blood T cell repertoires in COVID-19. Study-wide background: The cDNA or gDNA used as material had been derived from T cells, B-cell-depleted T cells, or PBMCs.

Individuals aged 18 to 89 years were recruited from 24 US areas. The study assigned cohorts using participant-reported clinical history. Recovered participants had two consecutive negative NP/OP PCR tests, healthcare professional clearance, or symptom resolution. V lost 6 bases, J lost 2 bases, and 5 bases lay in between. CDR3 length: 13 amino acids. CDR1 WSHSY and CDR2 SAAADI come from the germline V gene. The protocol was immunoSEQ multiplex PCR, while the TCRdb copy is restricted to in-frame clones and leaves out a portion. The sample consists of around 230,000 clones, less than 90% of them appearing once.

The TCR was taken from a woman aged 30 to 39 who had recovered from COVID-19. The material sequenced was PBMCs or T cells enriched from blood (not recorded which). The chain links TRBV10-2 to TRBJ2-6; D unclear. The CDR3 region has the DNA TGCGCCAGCAGGTTTACTGGGGCCAACGTCCTGACTTTC. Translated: CASRFTGANVLTF.